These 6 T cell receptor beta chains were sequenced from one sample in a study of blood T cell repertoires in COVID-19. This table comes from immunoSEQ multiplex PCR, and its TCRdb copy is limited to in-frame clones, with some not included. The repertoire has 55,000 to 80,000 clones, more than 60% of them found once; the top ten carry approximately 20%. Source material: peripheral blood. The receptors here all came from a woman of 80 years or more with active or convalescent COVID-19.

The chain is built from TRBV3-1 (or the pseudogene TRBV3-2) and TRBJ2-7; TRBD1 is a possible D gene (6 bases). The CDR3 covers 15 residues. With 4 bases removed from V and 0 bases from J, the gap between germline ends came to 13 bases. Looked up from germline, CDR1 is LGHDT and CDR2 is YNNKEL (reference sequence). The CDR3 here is CASSLQRGSSYEQYF. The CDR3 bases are TGTGCCAGCAGCCTGCAAAGGGGGAGCTCCTACGAGCAGTACTTC.

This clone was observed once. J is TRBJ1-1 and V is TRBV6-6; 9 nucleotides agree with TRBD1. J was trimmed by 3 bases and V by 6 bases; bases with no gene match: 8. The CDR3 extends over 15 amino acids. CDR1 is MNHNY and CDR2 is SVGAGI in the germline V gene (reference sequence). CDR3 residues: CASRSPTGGHTEAFF. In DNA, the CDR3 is TGTGCCAGCAGATCCCCCACAGGGGGCCACACTGAAGCTTTCTTT.

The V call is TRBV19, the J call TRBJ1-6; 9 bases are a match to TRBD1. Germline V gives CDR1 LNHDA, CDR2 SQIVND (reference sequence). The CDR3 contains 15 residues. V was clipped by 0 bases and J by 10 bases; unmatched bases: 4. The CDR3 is CASSIEGQGSSPLHF. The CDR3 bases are TGTGCCAGTAGTATAGAGGGACAGGGATCATCACCCCTCCACTTT.

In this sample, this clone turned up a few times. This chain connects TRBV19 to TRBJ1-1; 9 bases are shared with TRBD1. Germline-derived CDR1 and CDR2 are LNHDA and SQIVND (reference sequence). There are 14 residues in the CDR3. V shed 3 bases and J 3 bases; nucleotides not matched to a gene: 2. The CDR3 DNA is TGTGCCAGTAGTATCGACAGGGGGGACACTGAAGCTTTCTTT. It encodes CASSIDRGDTEAFF.

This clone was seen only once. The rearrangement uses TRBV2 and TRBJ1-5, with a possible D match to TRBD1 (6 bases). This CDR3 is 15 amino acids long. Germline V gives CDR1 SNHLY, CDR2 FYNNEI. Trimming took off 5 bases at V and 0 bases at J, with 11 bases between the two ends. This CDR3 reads CASSWDNYSNQPQHF. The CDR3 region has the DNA TGTGCCAGCAGTTGGGACAACTATAGCAATCAGCCCCAGCATTTT.

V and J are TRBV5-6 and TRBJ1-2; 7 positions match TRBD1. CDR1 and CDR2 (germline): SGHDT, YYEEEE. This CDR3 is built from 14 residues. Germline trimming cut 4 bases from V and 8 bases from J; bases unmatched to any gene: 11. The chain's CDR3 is CASSPIQGWSGYTF. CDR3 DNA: TGTGCCAGCAGCCCAATACAGGGGTGGTCGGGCTACACCTTC.